Below, one TCR beta chain is given with its context. No antigen is known for it. The sample comes from a study of T-cell reconstitution after alpha-beta-depleted transplantation in children. For TCRbeta, the library was prepared with unique molecular identifiers. TCRdb re-derived calls from the PCR reads in MiXCR, one entry per CDR3 protein. The table lists approximately 500,000 distinct CDR3 sequences, over 9.5% of them singletons. V was clipped by 5 bases and J by 3 bases, with 10 bases between them. CDR3 size: 14 residues. Germline V CDR1 and CDR2: SEHNR, FQNEAQ (reference sequence). Notes on the study in general: Alpha-beta T cells about two months after transplant reportedly derived from several hundred expanded graft clones.

This specimen consisted of PBMCs, obtained before TCRalphabeta/CD19-depleted stem cell transplant. The TCR comes from a child under 10 years old with inherited bone marrow failure, due to receive a stem cell transplant. The chain joins TRBV7-9 to TRBJ1-4; unclear D gene. The CDR3 protein is CASSPGWANEKLFF. CDR3 in DNA: TGTGCCAGCAGCCCGGGGTGGGCTAATGAAAAACTGTTTTTT.